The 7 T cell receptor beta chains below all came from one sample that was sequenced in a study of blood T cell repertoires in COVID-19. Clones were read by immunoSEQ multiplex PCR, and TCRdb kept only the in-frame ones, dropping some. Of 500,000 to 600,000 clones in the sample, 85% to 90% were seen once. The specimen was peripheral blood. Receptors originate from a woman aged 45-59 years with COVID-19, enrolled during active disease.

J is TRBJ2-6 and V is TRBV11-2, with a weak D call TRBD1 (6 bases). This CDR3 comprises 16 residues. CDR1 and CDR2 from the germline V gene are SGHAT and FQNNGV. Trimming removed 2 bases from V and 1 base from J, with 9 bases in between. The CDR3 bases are TGTGCCAGCAGCTTATACAGGGTATCTGGGGCCAACGTCCTGACTTTC. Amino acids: CASSLYRVSGANVLTF.

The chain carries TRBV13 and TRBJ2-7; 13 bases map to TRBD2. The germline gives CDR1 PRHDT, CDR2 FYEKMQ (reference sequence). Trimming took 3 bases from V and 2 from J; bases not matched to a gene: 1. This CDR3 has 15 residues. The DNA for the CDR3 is TGTGCCAGCAGCTTCGGGACTAGCGGGGCCTACGAGCAGTACTTC. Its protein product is CASSFGTSGAYEQYF.

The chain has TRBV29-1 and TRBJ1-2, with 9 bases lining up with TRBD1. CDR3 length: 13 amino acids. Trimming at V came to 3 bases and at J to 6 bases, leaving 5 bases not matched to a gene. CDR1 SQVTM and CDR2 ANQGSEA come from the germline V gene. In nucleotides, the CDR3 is TGCAGCGTTGAGGGACAGGGACCTCATGGCTACACCTTC. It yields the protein CSVEGQGPHGYTF.

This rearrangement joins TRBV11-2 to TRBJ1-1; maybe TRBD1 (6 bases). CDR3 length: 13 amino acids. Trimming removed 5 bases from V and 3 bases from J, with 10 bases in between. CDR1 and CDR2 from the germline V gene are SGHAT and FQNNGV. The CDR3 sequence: CASSPDRDTEAFF. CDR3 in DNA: TGTGCCAGCAGCCCGGACAGAGACACTGAAGCTTTCTTT. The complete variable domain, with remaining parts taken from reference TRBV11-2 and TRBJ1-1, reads EAGVAQSPRYKIIEKRQSVAFWCNPISGHATLYWYQQILGQGPKLLIQFQNNGVVDDSQLPKDRFSAERLKGVDSTLKIQPAKLEDSAVYLCASSPDRDTEAFFGQGTRLTVV.

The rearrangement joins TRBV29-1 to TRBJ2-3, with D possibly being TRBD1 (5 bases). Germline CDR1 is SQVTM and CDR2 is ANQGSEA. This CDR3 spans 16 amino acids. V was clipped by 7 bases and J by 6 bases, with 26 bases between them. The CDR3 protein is CSADPGASLHRDTQYF. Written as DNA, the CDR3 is TGCAGCGCTGACCCTGGGGCCTCACTTCATCGGGATACGCAGTATTTT.

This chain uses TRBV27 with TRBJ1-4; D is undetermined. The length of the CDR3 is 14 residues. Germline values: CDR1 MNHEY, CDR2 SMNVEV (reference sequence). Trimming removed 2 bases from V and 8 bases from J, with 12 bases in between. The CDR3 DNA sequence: TGTGCCAGCAGTTTAGTCCACCGGGGAGAAAAACTGTTTTTT. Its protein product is CASSLVHRGEKLFF.

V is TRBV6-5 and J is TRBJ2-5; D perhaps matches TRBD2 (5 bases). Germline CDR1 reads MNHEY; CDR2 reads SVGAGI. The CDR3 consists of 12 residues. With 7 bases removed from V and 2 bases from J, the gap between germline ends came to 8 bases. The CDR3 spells CASTGSQETQYF. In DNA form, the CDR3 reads TGTGCCAGCACGGGGAGTCAAGAGACCCAGTACTTC.